Listed below are T cell receptor beta chains from one sample, sequenced in a study of T cell changes during pregnancy in multiple sclerosis. Assay used: immunoSEQ multiplex PCR; TCRdb lists only in-frame clones, some missing. The table shows tens of thousands of clones, with roughly 92% occurring only once. The sample was peripheral blood, taken before pregnancy. These receptors all stem from a female donor with multiple sclerosis, enrolled in a pregnancy study. Each CDR3 is given with its conserved first and last residue. Fields, in order: D gene, J gene, V gene, clone size, CDR3 protein, CDR3 DNA. D genes are given only for firm matches. Clone size is given for some rows only: seen once, a few or many times, or a class if the clone is expanded.

TRBD2,TRBJ2-1,TRBV19,once,CASSSGLAEYNEQFF,TGTGCCAGTAGTTCCGGACTAGCGGAGTACAATGAGCAGTTCTTC
TRBD1,TRBJ1-2,TRBV5-1,-,CASSLGTGVSANYGYTF,TGCGCCAGCAGCTTGGGGACAGGGGTCTCTGCTAACTATGGCTACACCTTC
TRBD2,TRBJ2-3,TRBV7-3,-,CASSPIPVAGVGDTQYF,TGTGCCAGCAGCCCCATCCCGGTAGCGGGAGTGGGAGATACGCAGTATTTT
-,TRBJ1-2,TRBV27,-,CASSPRPSGDGYTF,TGTGCCAGCAGTCCGCGACCCTCCGGGGATGGCTACACCTTC
-,TRBJ2-5,TRBV5-6,-,CASSPPGVETQYF,TGTGCCAGCAGTCCCCCGGGTGTGGAGACCCAGTACTTC
TRBD2,TRBJ2-7,TRBV29-1,-,CSVLWTSGRPSYEQYF,TGCAGCGTGCTATGGACTAGCGGGAGACCTTCCTACGAGCAGTACTTC
TRBD2,TRBJ2-7,TRBV7-2,-,CASSLALAGGYEQYF,TGTGCCAGCAGCTTAGCGCTAGCGGGAGGGTACGAGCAGTACTTC
-,TRBJ1-5,TRBV28,-,CASNRRRGNHQPQHF,TGTGCCAGCAATCGGCGCAGGGGTAACCATCAGCCCCAGCATTTT
TRBD1,TRBJ2-1,TRBV5-1,-,CASSLATGVPLGNEQFF,TGCGCCAGCAGCTTGGCTACAGGGGTGCCCCTCGGGAATGAGCAGTTCTTC
TRBD2,TRBJ2-1,TRBV6-7,-,CASSYSKGGREEYNEQFF,TGTGCCAGCAGTTACTCGAAGGGCGGGCGGGAGGAATACAATGAGCAGTTCTTC
-,TRBJ1-4,TRBV12-1,-,CASSSTGGGEKLFF,TGTGCCAGCAGCTCCACGGGAGGAGGTGAAAAACTGTTTTTT
TRBD2,TRBJ2-7,TRBV28,-,CASSLTAGVRAQYF,TGTGCCAGCAGTTTAACTGCGGGGGTCCGTGCGCAGTACTTC
-,TRBJ1-2,TRBV5-5,-,CASSFSNYGYTF,TGTGCCAGCAGCTTCAGTAACTATGGCTACACCTTC
-,TRBJ2-2,TRBV7-2,-,CASSSGGVGELFF,TGTGCCAGCAGTTCTGGGGGCGTCGGGGAGCTGTTTTTT
TRBD2,TRBJ2-1,TRBV4-2,once,CASSQAGTSVNEQFF,TGTGCCAGCAGCCAAGCCGGGACTAGCGTCAATGAGCAGTTCTTC
-,TRBJ1-2,TRBV28,-,CASSADRNPLRGYTF,TGTGCCAGCAGTGCTGACAGAAACCCACTACGGGGCTACACCTTC
TRBD2,TRBJ2-1,TRBV29-1,-,CSVGGLAGGQDEQFF,TGCAGCGTTGGGGGACTAGCGGGAGGGCAGGATGAGCAGTTCTTC
TRBD2,TRBJ2-1,TRBV29-1,-,CSVLAGEFYNEQFF,TGCAGCGTGTTAGCGGGAGAATTCTACAATGAGCAGTTCTTC
TRBD1,TRBJ2-7,TRBV7-9,-,CASSASRDRGSYEQYF,TGTGCCAGCAGCGCTAGCCGGGACAGGGGATCCTACGAGCAGTACTTC
-,TRBJ2-5,TRBV7-2,-,CASSLTQQETQYF,TGTGCCAGCAGCTTAACACAGCAAGAGACCCAGTACTTC
TRBD1,TRBJ2-7,TRBV19,-,CASSTPGQTLFEQYF,TGTGCCAGTAGTACACCGGGACAGACGCTTTTCGAGCAGTACTTC
-,TRBJ2-1,TRBV7-8,-,CASSLTAGPYNEQFF,TGTGCCAGCAGCTTAACGGCGGGCCCTTACAATGAGCAGTTCTTC
-,TRBJ2-7,TRBV25-1,-,CATTSTGVYEQYF,TGTGCCACCACTTCTACCGGGGTCTACGAGCAGTACTTC
-,TRBJ1-4,TRBV6-1,-,CASHEQGEKLFF,TGTGCCAGCCACGAACAGGGAGAAAAACTGTTTTTT
-,TRBJ2-3,TRBV2,-,CASSEYGAGLDSSTDTQYF,TGTGCCAGCAGTGAATACGGAGCGGGCCTGGATTCTAGCACAGATACGCAGTATTTT
-,TRBJ2-3,TRBV7-9,-,CASSPARGSTDTQYF,TGTGCCAGCAGCCCCGCCCGCGGGAGCACAGATACGCAGTATTTT
TRBD1,TRBJ2-2,TRBV9,-,CASSVERQGLNTGELFF,TGTGCCAGCAGCGTAGAAAGACAGGGCTTGAACACCGGGGAGCTGTTTTTT
-,TRBJ2-7,TRBV19,-,CASSSRGDSSYEQYF,TGTGCCAGTAGTAGCCGAGGAGACAGTTCCTACGAGCAGTACTTC
TRBD1,TRBJ2-7,TRBV7-6,-,CASSASGTDNTYEQYF,TGTGCCAGCAGCGCATCCGGGACAGACAACACCTACGAGCAGTACTTC
-,TRBJ2-1,TRBV11-3,-,CASSLSQAWNEQFF,TGTGCCAGCAGCTTATCTCAAGCATGGAATGAGCAGTTCTTC
-,TRBJ2-1,TRBV14,-,CASSLIQGIVNEQFF,TGTGCCAGCAGCCTAATCCAGGGGATTGTAAATGAGCAGTTCTTC
-,TRBJ2-7,TRBV2,-,CASSVEVINDPYF,TGTGCCAGCAGTGTAGAGGTAATAAATGACCCGTACTTC
TRBD2,TRBJ2-7,TRBV2,once,CATRDYFHEQYF,TGTGCCACCCGGGACTACTTCCACGAGCAGTACTTC
TRBD2,TRBJ2-1,TRBV7-3,-,CASSLNPGTSGTGEQFF,TGTGCCAGCAGCCTAAACCCCGGGACTAGCGGGACGGGTGAGCAGTTCTTC
TRBD1,TRBJ1-2,TRBV29-1,-,CSVRQGASYGYTF,TGCAGCGTCCGACAGGGGGCGTCCTATGGCTACACCTTC
-,TRBJ1-4,TRBV6-6,-,CASSPYRVLEKLFF,TGTGCCAGCAGCCCATACAGAGTTCTGGAAAAACTGTTTTTT
-,TRBJ1-2,TRBV15,-,CATSRAGTSYGYTF,TGTGCCACCAGCAGAGCCGGGACAAGCTATGGCTACACCTTC
-,TRBJ2-7,TRBV7-9,-,CASSLDSSYEQYF,TGTGCCAGCAGCTTAGACAGCTCCTACGAGCAGTACTTC
-,TRBJ2-1,TRBV18,-,CASSPDGGLYNEQFF,TGTGCCAGCTCACCGGACGGGGGGCTGTACAATGAGCAGTTCTTC
-,TRBJ2-1,TRBV6-5,-,CASSYSREPGNEQFF,TGTGCCAGCAGTTACTCGAGGGAGCCGGGCAATGAGCAGTTCTTC
TRBD2,TRBJ2-7,TRBV30,-,CAWNRGRAHEQYF,TGTGCCTGGAATCGTGGGAGGGCCCACGAGCAGTACTTC
-,TRBJ2-1,TRBV29-1,-,CSVCLLTKSWDEQFF,TGCAGCGTTTGCCTCCTGACTAAGTCATGGGATGAGCAGTTCTTC
TRBD2,TRBJ2-5,TRBV19,-,CASSIQLAEQETQYF,TGTGCCAGTAGTATCCAGCTAGCGGAACAAGAGACCCAGTACTTC
TRBD2,TRBJ2-3,TRBV7-9,-,CASSSSGWGQYF,TGTGCCAGCAGCTCTAGCGGATGGGGGCAGTATTTT
TRBD1,TRBJ1-3,TRBV9,-,CASSVALGQGRGNTIYF,TGTGCCAGCAGCGTAGCCCTCGGACAGGGGAGAGGAAACACCATATATTTT
TRBD2,TRBJ2-3,TRBV5-1,-,CASSLETSGAGTDTQYF,TGCGCCAGCAGCTTGGAAACTAGCGGAGCCGGCACAGATACGCAGTATTTT
TRBD2,TRBJ2-5,TRBV19,-,CASRGLAGLQETQYF,TGTGCCTCTCGCGGACTAGCGGGCCTCCAAGAGACCCAGTACTTC
TRBD1,TRBJ2-3,TRBV18,once,CASSPRDSRTDTQYF,TGTGCCAGCTCACCAAGGGACAGCCGCACAGATACGCAGTATTTT
-,TRBJ1-5,TRBV27,once,CASSAGSYGLNQPQHF,TGTGCCAGCAGTGCCGGGTCTTACGGGTTAAATCAGCCCCAGCATTTT
TRBD2,TRBJ2-1,TRBV27,once,CASSPSGRDNEQFF,TGTGCCAGCAGTCCGAGCGGGAGGGACAATGAGCAGTTCTTC
-,TRBJ2-2,TRBV7-2,-,CASSLGRTGELFF,TGTGCCAGCAGCTTAGGCAGGACCGGGGAGCTGTTTTTT
-,TRBJ1-3,TRBV23-1,-,CASSQSGDKGSSGNTIYF,TGCGCCAGCAGTCAATCCGGGGACAAAGGGAGCTCTGGAAACACCATATATTTT
-,TRBJ2-2,TRBV6-6,few,CASSPDTGELFF,TGTGCCAGCAGCCCAGACACCGGGGAGCTGTTTTTT
-,TRBJ2-1,TRBV7-3,-,CASSPGYGEQFF,TGTGCCAGCAGCCCAGGGTACGGTGAGCAGTTCTTC